The following is a T cell receptor (beta chain) sequence with its context. Researchers ran the PCR with 60 Vbeta and 13 Jbeta primers. Only in-frame clones appear in the TCRdb table, and some are missing; sequencing was by immunoSEQ multiplex PCR. The sample totals about 140,000 clones. This sample is drawn from a study of cytomegalovirus exposure and HLA in healthy donors. V was pared by 3 bases and J by 1 base, with 10 bases between. In germline, CDR1 is LGHNT, CDR2 FRNRAP. The CDR3 loop spans 15 amino acids. The sample consisted of PBMCs. This sequence was found in a male donor in good health and CMV-seronegative. The genes are TRBV12-5 and TRBJ1-5, with a tentative D call TRBD1 (6 bases). The CDR3 coding sequence is TGTGCTAGTGGTTTTCAAGGGGGAAGCAATCAGCCCCAGCATTTT. Amino acid sequence: CASGFQGGSNQPQHF.